The rows below give T cell receptor beta chains drawn from one sample of a study of T cell responses to AZD1222 COVID-19 vaccine. The repertoire was sequenced with immunoSEQ multiplex PCR; TCRdb's copy has only in-frame clones and lacks some. The data show some 100,000 clones, more than 75% seen once. The input for sequencing was peripheral blood, taken on day 0 of AZD1222 vaccination. The source is an adult in good health. Each CDR3 is given without its conserved first and last residue. The order of the fields is D gene, V gene, J gene, CDR3 protein. A D gene is named only where the DNA matches it firmly.

d_call: -; v_call: TRBV7-2; j_call: TRBJ2-1; cdr3_aa: ASSSMNEQF
d_call: -; v_call: TRBV7-2; j_call: TRBJ1-5; cdr3_aa: ASSLNPINQPQH
d_call: TRBD2; v_call: TRBV6-2/TRBV6-3; j_call: TRBJ2-1; cdr3_aa: ASSPLSGRVDNEQF
d_call: -; v_call: TRBV7-2; j_call: TRBJ2-2; cdr3_aa: ASSLEGTGELF
d_call: TRBD2; v_call: TRBV3-1/TRBV3-2; j_call: TRBJ2-3; cdr3_aa: ASSQETSGGDTQY
d_call: -; v_call: TRBV24-1; j_call: TRBJ2-2; cdr3_aa: ATSVLRSGELF
d_call: TRBD2; v_call: TRBV7-9; j_call: TRBJ2-7; cdr3_aa: ASSLERETYEQY
d_call: -; v_call: TRBV5-1; j_call: TRBJ1-2; cdr3_aa: ASSLYLGSNYGYT
d_call: TRBD2; v_call: TRBV7-2; j_call: TRBJ2-5; cdr3_aa: ASSFGLAGGETQY
d_call: TRBD2; v_call: TRBV13; j_call: TRBJ2-5; cdr3_aa: ASSSREGRRETQY
d_call: TRBD1; v_call: TRBV12-3/TRBV12-4; j_call: TRBJ1-1; cdr3_aa: ASSSGGSTEAF
d_call: -; v_call: TRBV19; j_call: TRBJ1-4; cdr3_aa: ASSIVAYGEKLF
d_call: TRBD1; v_call: TRBV5-4; j_call: TRBJ2-4; cdr3_aa: ASSLAGQADIQY
d_call: -; v_call: TRBV3-1/TRBV3-2; j_call: TRBJ1-2; cdr3_aa: ASSQTRANYGYT
d_call: -; v_call: TRBV6-6; j_call: TRBJ1-1; cdr3_aa: ASSYAGMNTEAF
d_call: TRBD1; v_call: TRBV5-1; j_call: TRBJ1-2; cdr3_aa: ASSLGGTGQGANYGYT
d_call: -; v_call: TRBV7-9; j_call: TRBJ2-7; cdr3_aa: ASSLGHGAYEQY
d_call: -; v_call: TRBV27; j_call: TRBJ2-6; cdr3_aa: ASRRGGSGANVLT
d_call: -; v_call: TRBV18; j_call: TRBJ1-1; cdr3_aa: ASSPYIRSEAF
d_call: TRBD2; v_call: TRBV6-2/TRBV6-3; j_call: TRBJ2-3; cdr3_aa: ASSTGLAGTDTQY
d_call: -; v_call: TRBV5-4; j_call: TRBJ2-6; cdr3_aa: ASSLGLASGGSGANVLT
d_call: -; v_call: TRBV2; j_call: TRBJ2-3; cdr3_aa: ASRGAATDTQY
d_call: -; v_call: TRBV28; j_call: TRBJ2-5; cdr3_aa: ASSRQTGSGTQY
d_call: -; v_call: TRBV12-5; j_call: TRBJ2-5; cdr3_aa: ASSISGTQETQY
d_call: TRBD1; v_call: TRBV30; j_call: TRBJ1-1; cdr3_aa: AWRGQAVTEAF
d_call: TRBD1; v_call: TRBV10-3; j_call: TRBJ2-7; cdr3_aa: AIMAGGSSYEQY
d_call: -; v_call: TRBV6-5; j_call: TRBJ1-3; cdr3_aa: ASSRGTGNTIY
d_call: -; v_call: TRBV19; j_call: TRBJ1-4; cdr3_aa: ASVDREKLF
d_call: -; v_call: TRBV7-2; j_call: TRBJ2-5; cdr3_aa: ASSLEFGLQTQY
d_call: -; v_call: TRBV28; j_call: TRBJ1-5; cdr3_aa: ASSRGIWNNQPQH
d_call: -; v_call: TRBV9; j_call: TRBJ2-7; cdr3_aa: ASSNYEQY
d_call: -; v_call: TRBV11-2; j_call: TRBJ2-2; cdr3_aa: AQRGWTTGELF
d_call: -; v_call: TRBV27; j_call: TRBJ1-6; cdr3_aa: ASSTWSDSPLH
d_call: -; v_call: TRBV5-1; j_call: TRBJ1-5; cdr3_aa: ASSLGPLADQPQH
d_call: TRBD1; v_call: TRBV10-3; j_call: TRBJ2-7; cdr3_aa: AISGKEPGQGYEQY
d_call: -; v_call: TRBV19; j_call: TRBJ2-5; cdr3_aa: ASSIVNQETQY
d_call: TRBD2; v_call: TRBV27; j_call: TRBJ2-4; cdr3_aa: ASSWGGSGNIQY
d_call: TRBD1; v_call: TRBV9; j_call: TRBJ1-6; cdr3_aa: ASRGGDRGLDNSPLH
d_call: -; v_call: TRBV5-1; j_call: TRBJ2-5; cdr3_aa: ASSPLDPRRETQY
d_call: -; v_call: TRBV20-1; j_call: TRBJ1-1; cdr3_aa: SARRGAEAF